The 20 T cell receptor beta chains presented below share a single source sample, sequenced in a study of cytomegalovirus exposure and HLA in healthy donors. The PCR ran on 60 Vbeta and 13 Jbeta primers. Data came from immunoSEQ multiplex PCR; TCRdb stores just in-frame clones and leaves some out. The sample consists of about 210,000 clones, around 79% of them appearing once. Sequencing was done on a sample of PBMCs. The receptors stem from a male donor in good health and CMV-seropositive.

The V gene is TRBV7-3, the J gene TRBJ2-2, with a tentative D call TRBD1 (5 bases). The length of the CDR3 is 16 residues. The V gene's germline CDR1 is SGHTA and CDR2 FQGTGA. The V end was cut by 2 bases, the J end by 1 base, with 11 bases between. CDR3 coding DNA: TGTGCCAGCAGCTTACCTCAAGGACAGAACACCGGGGAGCTGTTTTTT. This codes for CASSLPQGQNTGELFF.

This chain uses TRBV2 with TRBJ1-4; perhaps TRBD1 as D (5 bases). The CDR3 is 12 residues long. V was trimmed by 7 bases and J by 11 bases, leaving 14 bases between them. Germline CDR1 SNHLY, CDR2 FYNNEI. The CDR3 coding sequence is TGTGCCAGCACCGGGTTCGGGGGGAAACTGTTTTTT. It specifies CASTGFGGKLFF.

This clone was counted between two and nine times. The chain couples TRBV28 to TRBJ2-5, with 7 bases that match TRBD2. V gave up 6 bases and J gave up 1 base; unmatched junction bases: 8. The length of the CDR3 is 15 residues. Germline V gene sequence: CDR1 MDHEN, CDR2 SYDVKM. The CDR3 sequence is CASRKPGGFQETQYF. CDR3 DNA sequence: TGTGCCAGCAGGAAGCCCGGGGGGTTCCAAGAGACCCAGTACTTC.

V is TRBV11-2 and J is TRBJ2-5; the D is unclear. Germline CDR1 is SGHAT and CDR2 is FQNNGV. This CDR3 is built from 13 residues. The V end was cut by 5 bases, the J end by 5 bases, with 12 bases between. The CDR3 protein is CASSLPAAETQYF. For the CDR3, the DNA is TGTGCCAGCAGCCTTCCGGCGGCCGAGACCCAGTACTTC.

In this sample, this clone turned up once. The chain uses TRBV9 and TRBJ1-2; tentatively, D is TRBD1 (5 bases). CDR1 and CDR2 (germline): SGDLS, YYNGEE. The V end was cut by 0 bases, the J end by 8 bases, with 11 bases between. CDR3 length: 13 residues. CDR3 in DNA: TGTGCCAGCAGCGTAGCTCGGCAGGGAGGCTACACCTTC. This sequence encodes CASSVARQGGYTF.

V usage is TRBV19 and J usage is TRBJ1-5; perhaps TRBD1 as D (6 bases). V lost 9 bases and J 12 bases, leaving 15 bases between the germline ends. The CDR3 extends over 11 amino acids. Germline V gene data show CDR1 as LNHDA and CDR2 as SQIVND (reference sequence). Here the CDR3 DNA reads TGTGCCAGCCCAAAACAGGGATTCCAGCATTTT. It encodes CASPKQGFQHF.

The CDR3 sequence: CASSQATGMETQYF. In DNA, the CDR3 is TGCGCCAGCAGCCAAGCTACAGGGATGGAGACCCAGTACTTC. This chain uses TRBV4-1 with TRBJ2-5; weak D call: TRBD1 (6 bases). The CDR3 spans 14 residues. Trimming took 1 base from V and 5 from J, leaving 11 bases between them. CDR1 is MGHRA, CDR2 YSYEKL, per germline.

V and J are TRBV6-1 and TRBJ1-2, with 9 bases identical to TRBD1. The V segment lost 6 bases and the J segment 8 bases; nucleotides outside the gene matches: 13. Germline V gene lookup returns CDR1 MNHNS and CDR2 SASEGT. This CDR3 is built from 15 residues. The CDR3 reads CASSLRWRTGEGYTF. CDR3 nucleotide sequence: TGTGCCAGCAGCCTCCGGTGGAGGACAGGGGAAGGCTACACCTTC.

The chain has TRBV7-6 and TRBJ2-1; tentatively, D is TRBD2 (6 bases). Trimming took 2 bases from V and 0 from J, leaving 17 bases between them. CDR1 SGHVS and CDR2 FNYEAQ come from the germline V gene. This CDR3 has 18 residues. The CDR3 coding sequence is TGTGCCAGCAGCTTATATGGGCACGGGGGTTACTCCTACAATGAGCAGTTCTTC. Translating gives CASSLYGHGGYSYNEQFF.

This chain connects TRBV28 to TRBJ2-7; possibly TRBD1 for D (6 bases). V lost 5 bases and J 5 bases, leaving 10 bases between the germline ends. In germline, CDR1 is MDHEN, CDR2 SYDVKM. The CDR3 extends over 12 amino acids. CDR3 bases: TGTGCCAGCAGTGTTCAGGGGCACGAGCAGTACTTC. Translating gives CASSVQGHEQYF.

The chain is built from TRBV19 and TRBJ2-5; perhaps TRBD2 as D (5 bases). Trimming left V 4 bases short and J 4 bases short, with 7 bases between. CDR3 length equals 12 residues. Germline loops: CDR1 LNHDA, CDR2 SQIVND (reference sequence). The CDR3 DNA sequence: TGTGCCAGTAGTAGAGGGTTAGAGACCCAGTACTTC. Amino acid sequence: CASSRGLETQYF.

In nucleotides, the CDR3 is TGTGCCAGCAGCTTAGCGCCAGGGGGAATAAACTATGGCTACACCTTC. It specifies CASSLAPGGINYGYTF. The chain links TRBV7-2 to TRBJ1-2; 7 bases are a match to TRBD1. Germline V gene lookup returns CDR1 SGHTA and CDR2 FQGNSA. The V and J ends lost 0 bases and 2 bases, in that order; junction bases with no gene match: 6. The CDR3 runs 16 residues.

The chain uses TRBV7-3 and TRBJ2-3; TRBD2 agrees at 11 bases. After removal of 5 bases from V and 2 bases from J, the junction contained 3 bases not matched to a gene. CDR1 SGHTA and CDR2 FQGTGA come from the germline V gene. The CDR3 is 15 residues long. Here the CDR3 reads CASSLAGGNTDTQYF. The CDR3 DNA follows: TGTGCCAGCAGCCTAGCGGGGGGTAACACAGATACGCAGTATTTT.

This chain uses TRBV29-1 with TRBJ1-3; TRBD1 is a possible D gene (6 bases). V lost 4 bases to trimming and J lost 0 bases, with 13 bases between them. Per the germline V gene, CDR1 is SQVTM and CDR2 is ANQGSEA. The CDR3 spans 15 residues. CDR3 nucleotides: TGCAGCGTTGCCCCCCCAGGGGACTCTGGAAACACCATATATTTT. Amino acids: CSVAPPGDSGNTIYF.

The gene calls are TRBV10-3 and TRBJ1-5; D is possibly TRBD1 (5 bases). Germline V gives CDR1 ENHRY, CDR2 SYGVKD. The germline V and J ends were trimmed by 4 bases and 4 bases, with 11 bases remaining between them. CDR3 length: 14 residues. DNA for the CDR3: TGTGCCATCAGTGGGGCAGGGATAAATCAGCCCCAGCATTTT. It encodes CAISGAGINQPQHF.

About this clone itself: A junction end diverges from the germline sequence, so it may reflect a read error. V gene TRBV27 combines with J gene TRBJ1-1; 7 bases line up with TRBD1. This CDR3 spans 16 amino acids. The germline V gene has CDR1 MNHEY and CDR2 SMNVEV (reference sequence). DNA of the CDR3: TGTGCCAGCACTTTACAGGGGCCTTCAACGAACACTGAAGCTTTCTTT. Its translation is CASTLQGPSTNTEAFF.

V usage is TRBV7-2 and J usage is TRBJ2-5; 7 bases align to TRBD1. The DNA matches TRBJ2-7 better at its end, which makes the J call doubtful. Germline loops: CDR1 SGHTA, CDR2 FQGNSA. This CDR3 is 15 amino acids long. The DNA for the CDR3 is TGTGCCAGCAGCTTAGTCGGGACAGAAAACTACGAGCAGTACTTC. Translated, it gives CASSLVGTENYEQYF.

The CDR3 loop is CASSQGAGTGSYEQYF. CDR3 sequence (DNA): TGCGCCAGCAGCCAAGGGGCGGGGACAGGGTCCTACGAGCAGTACTTC. The rearrangement uses TRBV4-3 and TRBJ2-5; 9 bases are shared with TRBD1. The closer fit of TRBJ2-7 to the DNA end suggests the J call may be wrong. The germline gives CDR1 LGHNA, CDR2 YSLEER. This CDR3 region has 16 residues.

A single count supports this clone. The chain links TRBV5-1 to TRBJ2-3; 7 bases are shared with TRBD2. CDR1 SGHRS and CDR2 YFSETQ come from the germline V gene. Germline trimming cut 1 base from V and 1 base from J; bases unmatched to any gene: 3. The CDR3 runs 15 residues. The CDR3 sequence: CASSLNAGGTDTQYF. The CDR3 DNA sequence: TGCGCCAGCAGCTTGAATGCGGGGGGCACAGATACGCAGTATTTT.

The V call is TRBV7-9, the J call TRBJ1-1; D perhaps matches TRBD1 (5 bases). The germline V gene encodes CDR1 SEHNR and CDR2 FQNEAQ (reference sequence). The CDR3 is made up of 16 amino acids. Trimming removed 5 bases at V and 8 bases at J, with 24 bases between. Here the CDR3 DNA reads TGTGCCAGCAGCCGTGGCTGGGCACGGGCCGGGGGAGAAGCTTTCTTT. Protein product: CASSRGWARAGGEAFF.